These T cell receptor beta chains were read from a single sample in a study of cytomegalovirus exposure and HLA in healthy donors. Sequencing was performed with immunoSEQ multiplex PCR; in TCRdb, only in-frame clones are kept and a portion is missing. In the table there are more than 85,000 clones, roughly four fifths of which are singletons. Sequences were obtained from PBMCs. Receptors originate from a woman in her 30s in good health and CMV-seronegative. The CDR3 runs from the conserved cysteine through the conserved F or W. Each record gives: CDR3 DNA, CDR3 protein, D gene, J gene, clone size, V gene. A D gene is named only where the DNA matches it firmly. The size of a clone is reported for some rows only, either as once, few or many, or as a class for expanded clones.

DNA: TGTGCCAGCAGCTCCACCAGGGGTGGGCCCTACGAGCAGTACTTC
CDR3: CASSSTRGGPYEQYF
D: NA
J: TRBJ2-7
size: NA
V: TRBV11-2

DNA: TGTGCCAGCAGCAGAGGACTGTACAATGAGCAGTTCTTC
CDR3: CASSRGLYNEQFF
D: NA
J: TRBJ2-1
size: NA
V: TRBV11-2

DNA: TGTGCCAGCAGCCAAGATCGGGGACTAGCCAATGAGCAGTTCTTC
CDR3: CASSQDRGLANEQFF
D: TRBD2
J: TRBJ2-1
size: NA
V: TRBV4-2

DNA: TGCAGCGTTGGGACAGGGGGCGGAGAGGAGCAGTACTTC
CDR3: CSVGTGGGEEQYF
D: TRBD1
J: TRBJ2-7
size: NA
V: TRBV29-1

DNA: TGTGCCAGCAGTGTGGTAACAGCCTACGAGCAGTACTTC
CDR3: CASSVVTAYEQYF
D: NA
J: TRBJ2-7
size: NA
V: TRBV6-1

DNA: TGTGCCTGGAGTATGGACTTCACCGGGGAGCTGTTTTTT
CDR3: CAWSMDFTGELFF
D: NA
J: TRBJ2-2
size: NA
V: TRBV30

DNA: TGCGCCAGCAGCTACATACCAGGAGGTACGGGAGGGGAGCAGTACTTC
CDR3: CASSYIPGGTGGEQYF
D: TRBD2
J: TRBJ2-7
size: once
V: TRBV4-1

DNA: TGCGCCAGCAGCCAAGTAGCCGCGGACAGGGCCAAAAACGAGCAGTACTTC
CDR3: CASSQVAADRAKNEQYF
D: TRBD1
J: TRBJ2-7
size: NA
V: TRBV4-1

DNA: TGTGCCAGCAGCCACCGGGACAGGGGGATTGAAGCTTTCTTT
CDR3: CASSHRDRGIEAFF
D: TRBD1
J: TRBJ1-1
size: once
V: TRBV7-9

DNA: TGCAGCGTCCAAGGGACAGGGGAAGGTGGCTACACCTTC
CDR3: CSVQGTGEGGYTF
D: TRBD1
J: TRBJ1-2
size: NA
V: TRBV29-1

DNA: TGTGCCAGTCGTGCTGGACAGACAGTCTATGGCTACACCTTC
CDR3: CASRAGQTVYGYTF
D: NA
J: TRBJ1-2
size: NA
V: TRBV2

DNA: TGTGCCAGCAGCCGGCACAGGGGAGACTACAATGAGCAGTTCTTC
CDR3: CASSRHRGDYNEQFF
D: TRBD1
J: TRBJ2-1
size: NA
V: TRBV6-5

DNA: TGTGCCAGCAGTTTCGGGGGGTTAAACACTGAAGCTTTCTTT
CDR3: CASSFGGLNTEAFF
D: NA
J: TRBJ1-1
size: NA
V: TRBV28

DNA: TGCGCCAGCAGCCAAGTTCCCACAAACTACGAGCAGTACTTC
CDR3: CASSQVPTNYEQYF
D: NA
J: TRBJ2-7
size: NA
V: TRBV4-1

DNA: TGCGCCAGCAGCTTGGAGGGAGCTGAGCAGTTCTTC
CDR3: CASSLEGAEQFF
D: NA
J: TRBJ2-1
size: few
V: TRBV5-1

DNA: TGTGCCAGCAGCTCCCTCGGGGGGGCCCAGGGTAAACCCCTCCACTTT
CDR3: CASSSLGGAQGKPLHF
D: NA
J: TRBJ1-6
size: NA
V: TRBV11-2

DNA: TGTGCCAGCAGCCATAGCGGGGAAGGCTACGAGCAGTACTTC
CDR3: CASSHSGEGYEQYF
D: TRBD2
J: TRBJ2-7
size: NA
V: TRBV7-3

DNA: TGTGCCAGCAGCTGGGGGACTAACGAGCAGTACTTC
CDR3: CASSWGTNEQYF
D: TRBD2
J: TRBJ2-7
size: NA
V: TRBV7-9

DNA: TGTGCCAGCAGCCAAATAGCGGGGGGGCTTCGGGAGTTCTTC
CDR3: CASSQIAGGLREFF
D: TRBD2
J: TRBJ2-1
size: NA
V: TRBV7-2

DNA: TGCAGCGTTGCGGACAGCAACTATGGCTACACCTTC
CDR3: CSVADSNYGYTF
D: NA
J: TRBJ1-2
size: NA
V: TRBV29-1

DNA: TGTGCCAGCAGTTACTCAGGGGGCGCTGAAAAACTGTTTTTT
CDR3: CASSYSGGAEKLFF
D: TRBD1
J: TRBJ1-4
size: NA
V: TRBV6-6

DNA: TGTGCCAGCAGCCCTAGCGGGAGGGCCTTAGAGCAGTACTTC
CDR3: CASSPSGRALEQYF
D: TRBD2
J: TRBJ2-7
size: few
V: TRBV7-9

DNA: TGCGCCAGCAGCCAGAGTCCAAGGGGTTCAACTAATGAAAAACTGTTTTTT
CDR3: CASSQSPRGSTNEKLFF
D: NA
J: TRBJ1-4
size: NA
V: TRBV4-1

DNA: TGTGCCAGCAGGGGACAGGGGTTGGTCTATGGCTACACCTTC
CDR3: CASRGQGLVYGYTF
D: TRBD1
J: TRBJ1-2
size: NA
V: TRBV28

DNA: TGCGCCAGCAGCCCTCGAAGCGGGAGTACCTACAATGAGCAGTTCTTC
CDR3: CASSPRSGSTYNEQFF
D: TRBD2
J: TRBJ2-1
size: NA
V: TRBV4-3

DNA: TGTGCCTGGAGTACGGGACTAGCGGGAGCCAATGAGCAGTTCTTC
CDR3: CAWSTGLAGANEQFF
D: TRBD2
J: TRBJ2-1
size: NA
V: TRBV30

DNA: TGTGCCAGCAGTGAAGGTGCTAGCTTGGGTCGGAACATTCAGTACTTC
CDR3: CASSEGASLGRNIQYF
D: NA
J: TRBJ2-4
size: NA
V: TRBV2

DNA: TGTGCCATCAGCGGGGACAGGGGGCTCGATGGCTACACCTTC
CDR3: CAISGDRGLDGYTF
D: TRBD1
J: TRBJ1-2
size: NA
V: TRBV10-3

DNA: TGTGCCAGCAGCCCCAACAGTATCGGTGAGCAGTTCTTC
CDR3: CASSPNSIGEQFF
D: NA
J: TRBJ2-1
size: NA
V: TRBV7-2

DNA: TGTGCCAGCAGTTTAGGTAGCGGCTACGAGCAGTACTTC
CDR3: CASSLGSGYEQYF
D: NA
J: TRBJ2-7
size: NA
V: TRBV27

DNA: TGTGCCAGCAGCCCTGGTGAGTCAAGCACAGATACGCAGTATTTT
CDR3: CASSPGESSTDTQYF
D: NA
J: TRBJ2-3
size: NA
V: TRBV13

DNA: TGCAGCGTTGGGACAGACGCGAACACCGGGGAGCTGTTTTTT
CDR3: CSVGTDANTGELFF
D: NA
J: TRBJ2-2
size: few
V: TRBV29-1

DNA: TGCAGTGCTAGTCGGCGGGCTGAAGCTTTCTTT
CDR3: CSASRRAEAFF
D: NA
J: TRBJ1-1
size: NA
V: TRBV20-1

DNA: TGCGCCAGCAGCCAACCGACAGCCATGAACACTGAAGCTTTCTTT
CDR3: CASSQPTAMNTEAFF
D: NA
J: TRBJ1-1
size: NA
V: TRBV5-1

DNA: TGTGCCAGCAGCTTGGGGACTAGCACAGATACGCAGTATTTT
CDR3: CASSLGTSTDTQYF
D: NA
J: TRBJ2-3
size: few
V: TRBV7-3

DNA: TGTGCCAGCAGTGAAAGGACTAGCAGCTACGAGCAGTACTTC
CDR3: CASSERTSSYEQYF
D: TRBD2
J: TRBJ2-7
size: NA
V: TRBV2

DNA: TGTGCCAGCAGCCAAACCGGACAGGGCTACGAGCAGTACTTC
CDR3: CASSQTGQGYEQYF
D: TRBD1
J: TRBJ2-7
size: once
V: TRBV4-2

DNA: TGTGCCAGCTCGGTCGGGACAACCAACACCGGGGAGCTGTTTTTT
CDR3: CASSVGTTNTGELFF
D: NA
J: TRBJ2-2
size: once
V: TRBV19

DNA: TGTGCCAGCAGCTTAGCGATTCTAGCGGGGAGCAACAATGAGCAGTTCTTC
CDR3: CASSLAILAGSNNEQFF
D: TRBD2
J: TRBJ2-1
size: NA
V: TRBV7-2

DNA: TGTGCCAGTACACAGCCCGGGACTAGCGAGCAGTACTTC
CDR3: CASTQPGTSEQYF
D: TRBD2
J: TRBJ2-7
size: once
V: TRBV6-5

DNA: TGTGCCAGCAGTTACGGGGGCCCGCCAGGCGGCTACACCTTC
CDR3: CASSYGGPPGGYTF
D: NA
J: TRBJ1-2
size: NA
V: TRBV6-5

DNA: TGTGCCATCAGTGACGGGGTAGCGGGAGGGTTCGACGAGCAGTACTTC
CDR3: CAISDGVAGGFDEQYF
D: TRBD2
J: TRBJ2-7
size: NA
V: TRBV10-3

DNA: TGTGCCAGCAGAAAGGACAGGGGGCAGGGGGCCACTGAAGCTTTCTTT
CDR3: CASRKDRGQGATEAFF
D: TRBD1
J: TRBJ1-1
size: NA
V: TRBV7-9

DNA: TGTGCCACCCGGGACGCAAGGGGGGGAACCTACGAGCAGTACTTC
CDR3: CATRDARGGTYEQYF
D: NA
J: TRBJ2-7
size: few
V: TRBV27

DNA: TGTGCCAGCAGCTTAGGTGGGCGGGGTTTTTCCTACGAGCAGTACTTC
CDR3: CASSLGGRGFSYEQYF
D: NA
J: TRBJ2-7
size: NA
V: TRBV7-8

DNA: TGTGCCAGCAGCGTCGCACAGTACCAAGAGACCCAGTACTTC
CDR3: CASSVAQYQETQYF
D: NA
J: TRBJ2-5
size: NA
V: TRBV9

DNA: TGTGCCAGCAGTGACACTAGCGGGAGGAATGAGCAGTTCTTC
CDR3: CASSDTSGRNEQFF
D: TRBD2
J: TRBJ2-1
size: NA
V: TRBV6-5

DNA: TGCGCCAGCAGCCAAGCGGCCCGACTGGAGGATTCACCCCTCCACTTT
CDR3: CASSQAARLEDSPLHF
D: NA
J: TRBJ1-6
size: few
V: TRBV4-3